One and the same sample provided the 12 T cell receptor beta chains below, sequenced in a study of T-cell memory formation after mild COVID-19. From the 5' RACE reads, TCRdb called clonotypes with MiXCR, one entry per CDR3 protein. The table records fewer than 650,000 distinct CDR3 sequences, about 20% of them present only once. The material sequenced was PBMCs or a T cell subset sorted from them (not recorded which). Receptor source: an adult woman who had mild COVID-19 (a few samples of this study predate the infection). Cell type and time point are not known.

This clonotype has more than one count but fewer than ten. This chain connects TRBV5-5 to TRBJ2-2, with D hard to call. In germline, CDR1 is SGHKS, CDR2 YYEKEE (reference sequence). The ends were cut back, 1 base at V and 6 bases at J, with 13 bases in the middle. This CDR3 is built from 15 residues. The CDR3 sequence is CASSLLTTGPGELFF. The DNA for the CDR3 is TGTGCCAGCAGCTTGTTAACAACCGGTCCCGGGGAGCTGTTTTTT.

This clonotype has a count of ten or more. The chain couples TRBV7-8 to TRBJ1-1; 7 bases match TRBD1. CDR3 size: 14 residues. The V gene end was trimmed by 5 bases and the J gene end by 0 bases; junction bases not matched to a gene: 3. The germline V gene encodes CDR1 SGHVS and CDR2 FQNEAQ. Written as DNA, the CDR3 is TGTGCCAGCAGCACGGACAGGATGAACACTGAAGCTTTCTTT. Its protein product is CASSTDRMNTEAFF.

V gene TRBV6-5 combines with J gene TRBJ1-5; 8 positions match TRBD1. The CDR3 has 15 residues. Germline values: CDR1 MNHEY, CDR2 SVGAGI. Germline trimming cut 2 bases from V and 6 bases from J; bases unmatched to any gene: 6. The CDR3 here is CASSYAQGAGQPQHF. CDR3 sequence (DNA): TGTGCCAGCAGTTACGCTCAGGGGGCTGGTCAGCCCCAGCATTTT.

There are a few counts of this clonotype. The CDR3 nucleotides are TGTGCCAGCAGCCAGGTGGCCAGGGTGGAGACCCAGTACTTC. It yields the protein CASSQVARVETQYF. This chain uses TRBV6-1 with TRBJ2-5, with TRBD1 as a possible D gene (5 bases). V lost 6 bases and J lost 5, with 16 bases in between. CDR1 MNHNS and CDR2 SASEGT come from the germline V gene. The CDR3 has 14 amino acids.

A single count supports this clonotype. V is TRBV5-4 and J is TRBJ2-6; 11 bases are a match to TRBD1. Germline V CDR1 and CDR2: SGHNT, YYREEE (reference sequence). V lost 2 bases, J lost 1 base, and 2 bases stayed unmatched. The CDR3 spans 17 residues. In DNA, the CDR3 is TGTGCCAGCAGCTTAGGACAGGGGGCATCTGGGGCCAACGTCCTGACTTTC. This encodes CASSLGQGASGANVLTF.

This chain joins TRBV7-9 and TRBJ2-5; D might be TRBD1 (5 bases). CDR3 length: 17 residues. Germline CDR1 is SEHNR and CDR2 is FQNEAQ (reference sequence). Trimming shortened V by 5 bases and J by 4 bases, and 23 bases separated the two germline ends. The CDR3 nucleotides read TGTGCCAGCAGCACCGAAGGCGCAGGGTGGGAACGAGAGACCCAGTACTTC. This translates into CASSTEGAGWERETQYF.

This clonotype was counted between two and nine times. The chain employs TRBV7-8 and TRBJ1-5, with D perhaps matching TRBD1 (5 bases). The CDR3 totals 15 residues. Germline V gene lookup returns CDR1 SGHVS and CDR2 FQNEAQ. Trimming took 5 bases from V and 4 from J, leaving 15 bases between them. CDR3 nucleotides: TGTGCCAGCAGCCACAGGAAGGGCGGGAATCAGCCCCAGCATTTT. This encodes CASSHRKGGNQPQHF. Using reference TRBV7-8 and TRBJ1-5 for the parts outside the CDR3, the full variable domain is GAGVSQSPRYKVAKRGQDVALRCDPISGHVSLFWYQQALGQGPEFLTYFQNEAQLDKSGLPSDRFFAERPEGSVSTLKIQRTQQEDSAVYLCASSHRKGGNQPQHFGDGTRLSIL.

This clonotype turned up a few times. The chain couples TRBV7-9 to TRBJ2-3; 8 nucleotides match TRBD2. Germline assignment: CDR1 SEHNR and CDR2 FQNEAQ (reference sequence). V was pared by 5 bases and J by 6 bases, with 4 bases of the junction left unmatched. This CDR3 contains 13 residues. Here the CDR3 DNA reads TGTGCCAGCAGCGTGACTAGCGAGGATACGCAGTATTTT. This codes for CASSVTSEDTQYF.

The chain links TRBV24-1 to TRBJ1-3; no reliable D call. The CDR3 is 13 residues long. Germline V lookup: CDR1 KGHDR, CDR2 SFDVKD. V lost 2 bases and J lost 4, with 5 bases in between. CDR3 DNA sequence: TGTGCCACCAGTGATTCGACAGGAAACACCATATATTTT. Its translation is CATSDSTGNTIYF.

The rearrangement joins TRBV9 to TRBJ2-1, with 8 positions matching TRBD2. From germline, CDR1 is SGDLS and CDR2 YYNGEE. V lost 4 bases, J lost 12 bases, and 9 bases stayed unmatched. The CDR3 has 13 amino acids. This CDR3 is CASSPTPREGQFF. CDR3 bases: TGTGCCAGCAGCCCGACCCCACGGGAGGGGCAGTTCTTC.

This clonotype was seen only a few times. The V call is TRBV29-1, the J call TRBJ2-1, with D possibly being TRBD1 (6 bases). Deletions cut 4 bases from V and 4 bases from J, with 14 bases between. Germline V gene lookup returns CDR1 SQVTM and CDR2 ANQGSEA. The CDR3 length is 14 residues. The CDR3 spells CSVVGQGTYNEQFF. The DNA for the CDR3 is TGCAGCGTTGTAGGGCAGGGGACATACAATGAGCAGTTCTTC.

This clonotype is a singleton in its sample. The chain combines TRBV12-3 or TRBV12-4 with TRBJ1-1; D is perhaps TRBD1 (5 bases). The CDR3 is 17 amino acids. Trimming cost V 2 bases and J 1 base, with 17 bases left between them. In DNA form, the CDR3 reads TGTGCCAGCAGTTTACTTACTTGGACACTCTCGAACACTGAAGCTTTCTTT. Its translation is CASSLLTWTLSNTEAFF.